This TCR beta chain was obtained from a study of CD8 T cells in ankylosing spondylitis. Study conclusions and caveats: In ankylosing spondylitis blood, a motif of roughly 8 highly homologous TCR beta variants appeared characteristic.

The junction had 12 bases not matched to a gene; V was cut back by 2 bases and J by 6 bases. In germline, CDR1 is MNHEY, CDR2 SMNVEV (reference sequence). The CDR3 sequence is 18 residues long. MiXCR was run by TCRdb on the 5' RACE reads, yielding one entry per CDR3 protein. Among just under 550,000 distinct CDR3 sequences listed, about an eighth were seen once. Details on this clonotype: What it binds is not known.

Material for sequencing was blood, either unsorted or a sorted T cell fraction (not recorded which). The V gene is TRBV27, the J gene TRBJ2-3; 12 nucleotides align to TRBD2. The receptor was isolated from a male donor with ankylosing spondylitis. In nucleotides, the CDR3 is TGTGCCAGCAGTTTACCCCCCCCTCTAGCGGGAGGGTGGGATACGCAGTATTTT. Its protein is CASSLPPPLAGGWDTQYF.